This T cell receptor beta chain was sequenced during a study of blood T cell repertoires in COVID-19. Turning to the study itself: Sites across the United States, Italy and Spain contributed samples from acute and convalescent COVID-19. T cells, B-cell-depleted T cells, or PBMCs supplied cDNA or gDNA.

Losses at the gene ends were 5 bases for V and 1 base for J; bases not matched to a gene: 13. The germline CDR1 and CDR2 sequences are SSHAT and FNYEAQ (reference sequence). There are 19 residues in the CDR3. Authors' methods: The assay estimated nucleated cells by amplifying reference gene primers. The table came from immunoSEQ multiplex PCR; TCRdb's copy has only in-frame clones and leaves some out. That table supplies the V and J calls and clone size; D and trimming were determined from the DNA. The sample includes 250,000 to 350,000 clones, nearly 90% of them seen just once. Sequenced input: peripheral blood. The TCR comes from a man aged 18 to 30 with active or convalescent COVID-19. The genes are TRBV7-7 and TRBJ1-6; TRBD1 agrees at 8 bases. CDR3 in amino acids: CASSPRDRFPYSYNSPLHF. The CDR3 DNA reads as TGTGCCAGCAGCCCCCGGGACAGGTTTCCTTATTCCTATAATTCACCCCTCCACTTT.